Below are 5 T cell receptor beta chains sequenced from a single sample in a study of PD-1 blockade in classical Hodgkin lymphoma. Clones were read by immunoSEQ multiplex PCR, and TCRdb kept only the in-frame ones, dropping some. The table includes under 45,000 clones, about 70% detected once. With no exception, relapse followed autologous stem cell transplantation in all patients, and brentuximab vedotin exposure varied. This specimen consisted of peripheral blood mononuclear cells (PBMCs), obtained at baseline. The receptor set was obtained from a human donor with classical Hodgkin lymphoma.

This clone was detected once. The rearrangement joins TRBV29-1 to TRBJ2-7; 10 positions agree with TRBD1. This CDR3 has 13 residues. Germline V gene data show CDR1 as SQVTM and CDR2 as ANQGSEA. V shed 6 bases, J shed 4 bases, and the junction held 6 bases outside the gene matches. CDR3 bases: TGCAGCGTCGCCGGGACAGGGGTATACGAGCAGTACTTC. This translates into CSVAGTGVYEQYF.

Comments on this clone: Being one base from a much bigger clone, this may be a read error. The CDR3 sequence is CASSYGQSTEAFF. The CDR3 nucleotides are TGTGCCAGCAGTTACGGGCAGAGCACTGAAGCTTTCTTT. The chain recombines TRBV6-6 with TRBJ1-1; no clear D gene. Looked up from germline, CDR1 is MNHNY and CDR2 is SVGAGI (reference sequence). Trimming cost V 2 bases and J 4 bases, with 8 bases left between them. The CDR3 loop spans 13 amino acids.

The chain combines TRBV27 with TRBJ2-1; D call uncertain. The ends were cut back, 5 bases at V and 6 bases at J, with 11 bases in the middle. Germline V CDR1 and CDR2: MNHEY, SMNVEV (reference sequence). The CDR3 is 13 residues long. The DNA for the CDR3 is TGTGCCAGCAGTCCGCCCCTAGGCAATGAGCAGTTCTTC. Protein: CASSPPLGNEQFF.

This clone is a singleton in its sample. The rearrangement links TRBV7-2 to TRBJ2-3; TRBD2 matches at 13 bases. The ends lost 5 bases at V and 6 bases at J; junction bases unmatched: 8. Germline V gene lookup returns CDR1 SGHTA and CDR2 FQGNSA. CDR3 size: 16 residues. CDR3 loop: CASSLRTSGRSDTQYF. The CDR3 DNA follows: TGTGCCAGCAGCCTCCGGACTAGCGGGAGATCGGATACGCAGTATTTT.

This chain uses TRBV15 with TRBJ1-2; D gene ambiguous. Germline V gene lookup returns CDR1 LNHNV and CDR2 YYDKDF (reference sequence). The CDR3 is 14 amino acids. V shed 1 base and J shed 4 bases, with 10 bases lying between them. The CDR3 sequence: CATSRVDVRYGYTF. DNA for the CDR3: TGTGCCACCAGCAGAGTTGACGTCCGCTATGGCTACACCTTC.